This T cell receptor (beta chain) appears in the sequencing data of a study of neurological immune-mediated disorders. Findings of the study overall: The level of TCR clonal expansion was highest in patients with HTLV-1-associated myelopathy and lowest in multiple sclerosis, where it fell below the level seen in healthy controls.

For the unsorted libraries, 2 million PBMCs stored at -80 C served as input. This clonotype has just a few counts. Its antigen is unidentified. MiXCR, applied by TCRdb to the 5' RACE reads, yields one record per CDR3 protein. The table includes approximately 74,000 distinct CDR3 sequences, 9.4% detected once. The CDR3 sequence is 16 residues long. J was trimmed by 0 bases and V by 4 bases; bases with no gene match: 4. The chain has TRBV12-3 or TRBV12-4 and TRBJ1-4, with 8 bases identical to TRBD1. This receptor was identified in a man in his forties or fifties in good health. The source material was PBMCs. DNA for the CDR3: TGTGCCAGCAGTTCCGGACAGGGCACAACTAATGAAAAACTGTTTTTT. As protein: CASSSGQGTTNEKLFF.